This is a list of T cell receptor beta chains from one sample in a study of CD8 T cells in Susac syndrome. TCRdb re-called the immunoSEQ multiplex PCR reads through MiXCR, storing one row per CDR3 protein. The sample has about 400,000 distinct CDR3 sequences, approximately 85% seen once; the top ten hold about 0.12%. Sequencing used CD8+ T cells from PBMCs. The receptor source for this set is a human donor with multiple sclerosis. Each CDR3 is given with its conserved first and last residue. D genes are given only for firm matches. Some rows have no size entry. The others give once, few or many, or a class for an expanded clone.

clone_size: -
d_call: TRBD2
v_call: TRBV5-1
j_call: TRBJ2-3
cdr3_nt: TGCGCCAGCAGCGCAGTACTAGCGGGATCAACGGATACGCAGTATTTT
cdr3_aa: CASSAVLAGSTDTQYF

clone_size: -
d_call: -
v_call: TRBV2
j_call: TRBJ2-7
cdr3_nt: TGTGCCAGCAGTGAAGAGGACGGCTACGAGCAGTACTTC
cdr3_aa: CASSEEDGYEQYF

clone_size: -
d_call: TRBD1
v_call: TRBV27
j_call: TRBJ2-2
cdr3_nt: TGTGCCAGCAGTCAAACCGGGACAGCTAACACCGGGGAGCTGTTTTTT
cdr3_aa: CASSQTGTANTGELFF

clone_size: -
d_call: TRBD1
v_call: TRBV2
j_call: TRBJ1-2
cdr3_nt: TGTGCCAGCAGTGATGACAGGGGGCCTCAGGGCTACACCTTC
cdr3_aa: CASSDDRGPQGYTF

clone_size: -
d_call: -
v_call: TRBV7-9
j_call: TRBJ1-1
cdr3_nt: TGTGCCAGCAGCCCGAGGCCGGAAACCCCCCTGAACACTGAAGCTTTCTTT
cdr3_aa: CASSPRPETPLNTEAFF

clone_size: -
d_call: -
v_call: TRBV12-3/TRBV12-4
j_call: TRBJ2-7
cdr3_nt: TGTGCCAGCAGCGACGGCGTCTTGGGTTACGAGCAGTACTTC
cdr3_aa: CASSDGVLGYEQYF

clone_size: -
d_call: -
v_call: TRBV4-2
j_call: TRBJ2-2
cdr3_nt: TGTGCCAGCAGCCAAGATCGGTCCCCGAACACCGGGGAGCTGTTTTTT
cdr3_aa: CASSQDRSPNTGELFF

clone_size: -
d_call: -
v_call: TRBV10-3
j_call: TRBJ1-1
cdr3_nt: TGTGCCATCACTAAGGGGCTTGACACTGAAGCTTTCTTT
cdr3_aa: CAITKGLDTEAFF

clone_size: -
d_call: TRBD1
v_call: TRBV6-1
j_call: TRBJ2-7
cdr3_nt: TGTGCCAGCAGTGAATCACTCGACAGGGGCTACTACGAGCAGTACTTC
cdr3_aa: CASSESLDRGYYEQYF

clone_size: -
d_call: -
v_call: TRBV5-1
j_call: TRBJ2-3
cdr3_nt: TGCGCCAGCAGCTTGGATTGGGTGGCAGATACGCAGTATTTT
cdr3_aa: CASSLDWVADTQYF

clone_size: -
d_call: TRBD2
v_call: TRBV5-1
j_call: TRBJ2-7
cdr3_nt: TGCGCCAGCAGCTTCGACCCTGGCGGGGGCTACGAGCAGTACTTC
cdr3_aa: CASSFDPGGGYEQYF

clone_size: few
d_call: -
v_call: TRBV6-5
j_call: TRBJ1-2
cdr3_nt: TGTGCCAGCAGTTACTTCCGGGGAAGTAACTATGGCTACACCTTC
cdr3_aa: CASSYFRGSNYGYTF

clone_size: -
d_call: -
v_call: TRBV27
j_call: TRBJ2-3
cdr3_nt: TGTGCCAGCAGTTTCCGGGACACAAGCACAGATACGCAGTATTTT
cdr3_aa: CASSFRDTSTDTQYF

clone_size: -
d_call: TRBD1
v_call: TRBV2
j_call: TRBJ1-2
cdr3_nt: TGTGCCAGCAGTGAGGGACAGGCCCTATACTATGGCTACACCTTC
cdr3_aa: CASSEGQALYYGYTF

clone_size: once
d_call: -
v_call: TRBV2
j_call: TRBJ2-2
cdr3_nt: TGTGCCAGCGCTGGGGGCGGGGAGCTGTTTTTT
cdr3_aa: CASAGGGELFF

clone_size: -
d_call: TRBD2
v_call: TRBV7-9
j_call: TRBJ2-7
cdr3_nt: TGTGCCAGCAGCCCCCCTAGCGGGAGTTTCGACGAGCAGTACTTC
cdr3_aa: CASSPPSGSFDEQYF